This is a list of T cell receptor beta chains from one sample in a study of blood T cell repertoires in COVID-19. Profiled with immunoSEQ multiplex PCR; TCRdb holds only in-frame clones, not every one. The data hold more than 65,000 clones, with roughly 84% observed a single time. Sequencing was carried out using peripheral blood. These receptors were obtained from a human donor in a cohort sampled during active COVID-19. Both conserved end residues are part of each CDR3. Fields, in order: CDR3 length, V gene, J gene, D gene, CDR3 protein. A D gene is named only where the DNA matches it firmly.

17	TRBV6-1	TRBJ1-1	-	CASSDGLGRWAPTEAFF
13	TRBV3-1/TRBV3-2	TRBJ2-1	TRBD2	CASSPATSGKQFF
13	TRBV30	TRBJ1-2	TRBD1	CAWSGGTGNGYTF
15	TRBV5-1	TRBJ2-2	-	CASSPQGTNTGELFF
14	TRBV2	TRBJ2-5	-	CASGRGGITETQYF
14	TRBV7-2	TRBJ1-2	-	CASSLAATDYGYTF
15	TRBV5-6	TRBJ1-2	-	CASSLQGAGGHGYTF
17	TRBV7-2	TRBJ1-6	-	CASSLNLIPSYNSPLHF
15	TRBV2	TRBJ2-2	-	CASSESRGNTGELFF
15	TRBV27	TRBJ2-1	TRBD2	CASSRWTSRDNEQFF
15	TRBV5-1	TRBJ2-7	TRBD2	CASRTTSGSSYEQYF
12	TRBV2	TRBJ2-1	-	CASSKGLERQFF
16	TRBV9	TRBJ2-2	TRBD2	CASSGLAGGNTGELFF
18	TRBV5-6	TRBJ2-1	TRBD2	CASSLGLAGVGKYNEQFF
13	TRBV3-1/TRBV3-2	TRBJ1-2	-	CASSRPGNYGYTF
10	TRBV6-4	TRBJ1-1	-	CASSGRVAFF
15	TRBV2	TRBJ1-2	-	CASSETRGRNYGYTF
14	TRBV5-1	TRBJ1-1	TRBD1	CASSSTGGDREAFF
14	TRBV5-1	TRBJ1-2	TRBD1	CASSLNRGGYGYTF
14	TRBV7-3	TRBJ2-7	TRBD1	CASSMDRSSYEQYF
14	TRBV3-1/TRBV3-2	TRBJ2-5	-	CASTLLGQIETQYF
15	TRBV5-1	TRBJ2-5	TRBD2	CASRISGNPGETQYF
15	TRBV10-3	TRBJ1-6	TRBD1	CATRGGIAYNSPLHF
16	TRBV15	TRBJ2-3	TRBD2	CATSSPSGRNTDTQYF
15	TRBV28	TRBJ2-7	TRBD2	CAAGTSGRGSYEQYF